The rows below give T cell receptor beta chains drawn from one sample of a study of cytomegalovirus exposure and HLA in healthy donors. Sequencing was performed with immunoSEQ multiplex PCR; in TCRdb, only in-frame clones are kept and a portion is missing. The sample holds over 85,000 clones, approximately 95% seen once. The material sequenced was PBMCs. The source is a woman under 30 in good health and CMV-seronegative. The CDR3 runs from the conserved cysteine through the conserved F or W. Each record gives: J gene, V gene, D gene, clone size, CDR3 DNA, CDR3 protein. The D gene is left open where the match is weak. Clone size is shown for a subset of rows, as once, few, many or a class of expanded clone.

TRBJ1-3	TRBV9	-	-	TGTGCCAGCAGCGTAGGGGCACACCTAGGAAACACCATATATTTT	CASSVGAHLGNTIYF
TRBJ2-7	TRBV27	-	once	TGTGCCAGCAGTCAGGGGCAGAGCTACGAGCAGTACTTC	CASSQGQSYEQYF
TRBJ1-1	TRBV15	-	-	TGTGCCACCAGCAGAGACCCTATGAACACTGAAGCTTTCTTT	CATSRDPMNTEAFF
TRBJ2-7	TRBV27	-	-	TGTGCCAGCAGGGACACCCTCTCCTACGAGCAGTACTTC	CASRDTLSYEQYF
TRBJ1-4	TRBV11-3	TRBD1	-	TGTGCCAGCAGCTCCCGACAGGGCAAGGCGAGTGAAAAACTGTTTTTT	CASSSRQGKASEKLFF
TRBJ1-4	TRBV7-9	-	-	TGTGCCAGCAGCGCCCGGAACCGCCAAACGCCACTAGGTGAAAAACTGTTTTTT	CASSARNRQTPLGEKLFF
TRBJ2-7	TRBV7-9	-	-	TGTGCCAGCAGCTATCTATCCTACGAGCAGTACTTC	CASSYLSYEQYF
TRBJ2-3	TRBV19	TRBD2	-	TGTGCCAGTAAGGCAGCTAGCGGCACGGGAGATACGCAGTATTTT	CASKAASGTGDTQYF
TRBJ1-4	TRBV4-1	-	-	TGCGCCAGCAGCCCTAGACAGCCAAGAAATGAAAAACTGTTTTTT	CASSPRQPRNEKLFF
TRBJ2-1	TRBV7-6	TRBD2	-	TGTGCCAGCAGCTTAGGAGGGACTAGCAACAATGAGCAGTTCTTC	CASSLGGTSNNEQFF
TRBJ2-5	TRBV6-5	TRBD2	-	TGTGCCAGCAGTAAAAGCGGGGGGCTCCAAGAGACCCAGTACTTC	CASSKSGGLQETQYF
TRBJ2-1	TRBV6-5	TRBD2	-	TGTGCCAGCAGTTACTCGACTAGCGGGTACGACAATGAGCAGTTCTTC	CASSYSTSGYDNEQFF
TRBJ2-1	TRBV19	-	-	TGTGCCAGTAGTACTCGGTGGTCCCCCTACAATGAGCAGTTCTTC	CASSTRWSPYNEQFF
TRBJ2-3	TRBV9	TRBD2	-	TGTGCCAGCAGCGTAGTCGGGAGGCAAAGCACAGATACGCAGTATTTT	CASSVVGRQSTDTQYF
TRBJ1-5	TRBV30	-	-	TGTGCCTGGAGTTCCGCTAATCAGGGGCAGCCCCAGCATTTT	CAWSSANQGQPQHF
TRBJ2-1	TRBV7-9	-	-	TGTGCCAGCAGCAGACTAGTGCAGGAGCAGTTCTTC	CASSRLVQEQFF
TRBJ2-7	TRBV5-1	-	-	TGCGCCAGCAGCTTAGGAGTCCACGAGCAGTACTTC	CASSLGVHEQYF
TRBJ2-1	TRBV4-1	TRBD2	-	TGCGCCAGCAGCCAAGATTCCGGACTAGCAGCCAATGAGCAGTTCTTC	CASSQDSGLAANEQFF
TRBJ2-5	TRBV9	TRBD1	-	TGTGCCAGCAACCGGGACAGGGGAGGAGAGACCCAGTACTTC	CASNRDRGGETQYF
TRBJ2-1	TRBV4-3	-	-	TGCGCCAGCAGCCAATCAGCTAGCGCCAATGAGCAGTTCTTC	CASSQSASANEQFF
TRBJ2-1	TRBV27	TRBD2	-	TGTGCCAGCAGTCCCCGTGGGACTAGCGCCCACAATGAGCAGTTCTTC	CASSPRGTSAHNEQFF
TRBJ2-1	TRBV7-9	-	once	TGTGCCAGCAGCGATACAGGGTACAATGAGCAGTTCTTC	CASSDTGYNEQFF
TRBJ2-1	TRBV6-6	TRBD2	-	TGTGCCAGCCGGGCTAGCGGACTCTCCTACAATGAGCAGTTCTTC	CASRASGLSYNEQFF
TRBJ1-2	TRBV6-4	TRBD1	-	TGTGCCGATGTTGGAACAGGGGCCGACTATGGCTACACCTTC	CADVGTGADYGYTF
TRBJ2-2	TRBV13	TRBD2	once	TGTGCCAGCAGCTTAAGGCCGACTAGCGGGAGCCGAGACGGGGAGCTGTTTTTT	CASSLRPTSGSRDGELFF
TRBJ1-6	TRBV5-1	-	-	TGCGCCAGCAGTGAGGACCAGGGGTCACCCCTCCACTTT	CASSEDQGSPLHF
TRBJ2-2	TRBV4-3	TRBD2	-	TGCGCCAGCAGCCAAGATGAGGGAGGGACCGGGGAGCTGTTTTTT	CASSQDEGGTGELFF
TRBJ2-7	TRBV28	-	-	TGTGCCAGCAGTCTCGGGGAAGCGGTAGGCTCCTACGAGCAGTACTTC	CASSLGEAVGSYEQYF
TRBJ1-5	TRBV5-4	TRBD1	-	TGTGCCAGCAGCTTCGATGGACAGGATGGAAATCAGCCCCAGCATTTT	CASSFDGQDGNQPQHF
TRBJ2-3	TRBV28	TRBD1	-	TGTGCCAGCAGTTTCGTCAACAGGGGAGCAGATACGCAGTATTTT	CASSFVNRGADTQYF
TRBJ1-1	TRBV30	-	-	TGTGCCTGGAACTCAAACACTGAAGCTTTCTTT	CAWNSNTEAFF
TRBJ2-7	TRBV12-5	-	-	TGTGCTAGTACTCTTGGGACAAATGCCCTCTACGAGCAGTACTTC	CASTLGTNALYEQYF
TRBJ1-2	TRBV6-5	-	-	TGTGCCAGCAGCGACCAACAGGGAGGGGGCTATGGCTACACCTTC	CASSDQQGGGYGYTF
TRBJ2-7	TRBV15	-	-	TGTGCCACCAGCAGAGACCTTGACAGGAGCTACGAGCAGTACTTC	CATSRDLDRSYEQYF
TRBJ2-3	TRBV6-4	-	-	TGTGCCAGCAGTGGACTAGGGGAGGCAGATACGCAGTATTTT	CASSGLGEADTQYF
TRBJ1-1	TRBV7-9	-	once	TGTGCCAGCAGCTTAACGCGATACACTGAAGCTTTCTTT	CASSLTRYTEAFF
TRBJ2-6	TRBV11-2	TRBD2	-	TGTGCCAGCAGCCACGCCAGACTAGCGGGGGCCTCTGGGGCCAACGTCCTGACTTTC	CASSHARLAGASGANVLTF
TRBJ2-2	TRBV15	-	-	TGTGCCACCAGCAGGGCAGATCTCCTCGGGAGCGGGGAGCTGTTTTTT	CATSRADLLGSGELFF
TRBJ2-7	TRBV4-1	-	-	TGCGCCAGCAGCCAAGACCGGGTAGGAGGGAACGAGCAGTACTTC	CASSQDRVGGNEQYF
TRBJ2-1	TRBV5-1	-	-	TGCGCCAGCAGCCCGACACCCATCGGCGTAGGGGACAATGAGCAGTTCTTC	CASSPTPIGVGDNEQFF
TRBJ1-1	TRBV28	-	-	TGTGCCACCCATAAGGACAGGAACACTGAAGCTTTCTTT	CATHKDRNTEAFF
TRBJ1-1	TRBV27	-	-	TGTGCCAGCAGGTGGACAGTGAACACTGAAGCTTTCTTT	CASRWTVNTEAFF
TRBJ1-3	TRBV2	-	once	TGTGCCAGCAGTGATATATACTCGAGCTCTGGAAACACCATATATTTT	CASSDIYSSSGNTIYF
TRBJ1-3	TRBV25-1	-	-	TGTGCCAGCAGTCGGGGGGAGGCTGGAAACACCATATATTTT	CASSRGEAGNTIYF
TRBJ2-1	TRBV5-1	TRBD2	few	TGCGCCAGCAGCTTGGGCTGGGGGGGACTGTCGCCGAATGAGCAGTTCTTC	CASSLGWGGLSPNEQFF
TRBJ1-5	TRBV19	-	-	TGTGCCAGTACAGGACAGACCCATAGCAATCAGCCCCAGCATTTT	CASTGQTHSNQPQHF
TRBJ1-1	TRBV6-1	TRBD1	-	TGTGCCAGCAGTGAACCCGGACAGGGTTGGGGAACTGAAGCTTTCTTT	CASSEPGQGWGTEAFF
TRBJ1-2	TRBV2	-	-	TGTGCCAGCAGCCTGGGGTCGGGGATTAGGCCCCGTGGCTACACCTTC	CASSLGSGIRPRGYTF
TRBJ2-1	TRBV9	-	-	TGTGCCAGCAGCTCCGAGGTCGGCAATGAGCAGTTCTTC	CASSSEVGNEQFF
TRBJ1-2	TRBV19	TRBD1	-	TGTGCCAGTGAGGGGGCGACAGGATCAACTAACTATGGCTACACCTTC	CASEGATGSTNYGYTF
TRBJ1-6	TRBV7-9	TRBD1	-	TGTGCCAGCAGTCCTGGACAGGATAATTCACCCCTCCACTTT	CASSPGQDNSPLHF
TRBJ2-7	TRBV27	TRBD1	-	TGTGCCAGCAGTACACAGGGGGTCAAGCCCTCCTACGAGCAGTACTTC	CASSTQGVKPSYEQYF
TRBJ2-3	TRBV7-8	TRBD2	-	TGTGCCAGCAGCTTAGGGCTAGCGGGAACAGATACGCAGTATTTT	CASSLGLAGTDTQYF
TRBJ2-7	TRBV29-1	TRBD2	-	TGCAGCGTTGAAGAAATAACTAGCGTGGAGGGCGAGCAGTACTTC	CSVEEITSVEGEQYF
TRBJ2-7	TRBV6-1	-	once	TGTGCCAGCAGGCCAGGGGACGACGAGCAGTACTTC	CASRPGDDEQYF
TRBJ2-6	TRBV28	-	-	TGTGCCAGCAGTTTAGTGGGGGGATGGTCCTCTGGGGCCAACGTCCTGACTTTC	CASSLVGGWSSGANVLTF
TRBJ2-5	TRBV5-6	TRBD1	once	TGTGCCAGCAGCGGAAGGGGCAGGGGGCCAGAAGAGACCCAGTACTTC	CASSGRGRGPEETQYF
TRBJ2-5	TRBV2	TRBD1	-	TGTGCCAGCAGTGAAGAGGGACAGGGGACGCAGACCCAGTACTTC	CASSEEGQGTQTQYF
TRBJ1-2	TRBV27	-	-	TGTGCCAGCAGTTTATCCACTCGGAGTTATGGCTACACCTTC	CASSLSTRSYGYTF